The 17 T cell receptor beta chains given below trace back to one sample, sequenced in a study of response to subunit inactivated influenza vaccine. TCRdb re-derived calls from the RT-PCR reads in MiXCR, one entry per CDR3 protein. The repertoire holds approximately 500,000 distinct CDR3 sequences, with under 30% as singletons. The same data also contributed to another study, on T cells expressing NK-cell markers. That paper adds: TCR beta libraries carry UMIs added by 5'RACE template switching.

The material sequenced was CD4+ T cells sorted from PBMCs, taken 11 to 12 days after vaccination. The receptors originated from a man in his forties or fifties who received an inactivated influenza vaccine.

This clonotype was seen a few times. The rearrangement links TRBV15 to TRBJ1-2; D perhaps matches TRBD1 (6 bases). The length of the CDR3 is 13 residues. Per germline, CDR1 LNHNV and CDR2 YYDKDF (reference sequence). V was cut by 6 bases and J by 4 bases, with 12 bases left in between. As DNA, the CDR3 is TGTGCCACCAGTCCGGACAGCCTCTATGGCTACACCTTC. Its translation: CATSPDSLYGYTF.

The J gene is TRBJ1-6, the V gene TRBV3-1; no clear D. This CDR3 spans 13 amino acids. V lost 1 base to trimming and J lost 11 bases, with 9 bases between them. Looked up from germline, CDR1 is LGHDT and CDR2 is YNNKEL (reference sequence). In DNA form, the CDR3 reads TGTGCCAGCAGCCAAGTAGACACGACACCCCTCCACTTT. Translated, it gives CASSQVDTTPLHF.

This clonotype turned up a few times. The CDR3 nucleotides are TGCGCCAGCAGCCAAGTCATCCTCCTCCGTATGGGGAGCGAGCAGTACTTC. Translating it yields CASSQVILLRMGSEQYF. The chain links TRBV4-1 to TRBJ2-7, with TRBD2 as a possible D gene (5 bases). Germline-derived CDR1 and CDR2 are MGHRA and YSYEKL. The ends were cut back, 1 base at V and 6 bases at J, with 22 bases in the middle. CDR3 length equals 17 residues.

This clonotype was seen more than once but under ten times. This chain uses TRBV20-1 with TRBJ1-5; D is ambiguous. Per the germline V gene, CDR1 is DFQATT and CDR2 is SNEGSKA (reference sequence). V was pared by 1 base and J by 6 bases, with 10 bases between. The CDR3 sequence is 13 residues long. CDR3 in DNA: TGCAGTGCTAGAGGGGAAGGGAGTCAGCCCCAGCATTTT. This codes for CSARGEGSQPQHF.

The gene calls are TRBV7-2 and TRBJ2-1, with 9 bases identical to TRBD2. The V gene end was trimmed by 4 bases and the J gene end by 3 bases; junction bases not matched to a gene: 4. The CDR3 loop spans 15 amino acids. From germline, CDR1 is SGHTA and CDR2 FQGNSA. The CDR3 spells CASSSGSGGYNEQFF. The CDR3 nucleotides are TGTGCCAGCAGCTCGGGTAGCGGGGGCTACAATGAGCAGTTCTTC.

This clonotype occurred a few times. The chain links TRBV4-1 to TRBJ2-7; 7 bases are a match to TRBD2. From germline, CDR1 is MGHRA and CDR2 YSYEKL. The CDR3 consists of 16 residues. V was clipped by 3 bases and J by 0 bases; unmatched bases: 8. The CDR3 DNA is TGCGCCAGCAGCCAGTATGCGAAGCGGGACTCCTACGAGCAGTACTTC. Protein product: CASSQYAKRDSYEQYF.

This clonotype was picked up a small number of times. This chain connects TRBV29-1 to TRBJ2-1; D possibly corresponds to TRBD1 (6 bases). The CDR3 sequence is 11 residues long. V was cut by 5 bases and J by 10 bases, with 12 bases left in between. CDR1 is SQVTM, CDR2 ANQGSEA, per germline. For the CDR3, the DNA is TGCAGCGTTCCAGGGGAGCGAGAGCAGTTCTTC. This sequence encodes CSVPGEREQFF.

This clonotype was observed a few times. The chain is built from TRBV7-2 and TRBJ2-5; 7 bases line up with TRBD1. CDR3 length: 15 residues. V gave up 0 bases and J gave up 2 bases; unmatched junction bases: 3. The germline gives CDR1 SGHTA, CDR2 FQGNSA. The CDR3 spells CASSLAGTEQETQYF. Here the CDR3 DNA reads TGTGCCAGCAGCTTAGCCGGGACAGAACAAGAGACCCAGTACTTC.

This clonotype occurred a few times. The chain combines TRBV7-8 with TRBJ2-1; weak D call: TRBD1 (6 bases). CDR1 and CDR2 (germline): SGHVS, FQNEAQ. This CDR3 is built from 15 residues. V was shortened by 0 bases and J by 7 bases, with 13 bases between the two germline ends. The CDR3 region is CASSLASRQGNEQFF. The CDR3 coding sequence is TGTGCCAGCAGCTTAGCGTCGAGGCAGGGGAATGAGCAGTTCTTC.

This chain joins TRBV29-1 and TRBJ2-7; D is undetermined. The CDR3 extends over 12 amino acids. V was shortened by 7 bases and J by 1 base, with 11 bases between the two germline ends. The germline CDR1 and CDR2 sequences are SQVTM and ANQGSEA. The CDR3 region is CSAETLSYEQYF. CDR3 nucleotides: TGCAGCGCCGAGACCTTATCCTACGAGCAGTACTTC.

This clonotype was observed a few times. The genes are TRBV28 and TRBJ1-1; the D is unclear. CDR1 and CDR2 from the germline V gene are MDHEN and SYDVKM. The germline V and J ends were trimmed by 3 bases and 8 bases, with 10 bases remaining between them. This CDR3 has 12 residues. The CDR3 nucleotides read TGTGCCAGCAGTTTCCTGCCCCTCGAAGCTTTCTTT. Translated: CASSFLPLEAFF.

This chain connects TRBV10-3 to TRBJ2-3, with 12 nucleotides matching TRBD2. CDR3 length: 13 residues. Per the germline V gene, CDR1 is ENHRY and CDR2 is SYGVKD. V was pared by 10 bases and J by 6 bases, with 5 bases of the junction left unmatched. The CDR3 coding sequence is TGTGCCAGTAAACTAGCGGGGGGTGATACGCAGTATTTT. Residues: CASKLAGGDTQYF.

This clonotype was recorded a few times. The chain uses TRBV20-1 and TRBJ2-7; TRBD2 matches 9 bases. This CDR3 has 18 amino acids. Looked up from germline, CDR1 is DFQATT and CDR2 is SNEGSKA (reference sequence). V trimming: 2 bases; J trimming: 1 base; junction bases outside the gene matches: 15. DNA of the CDR3: TGCAGTGCTAGACTTTCGACTAGCGGACCAATTTCATCCTACGAGCAGTACTTC. Translated, it gives CSARLSTSGPISSYEQYF.

The rearrangement joins TRBV7-2 to TRBJ2-5; 7 bases are a match to TRBD2. V shed 5 bases and J 3 bases; nucleotides not matched to a gene: 9. Germline V gives CDR1 SGHTA, CDR2 FQGNSA. The CDR3 length is 15 residues. The DNA for the CDR3 is TGTGCCAGCAGCCCCCTCCGTGGGACTAAAGAGACCCAGTACTTC. It yields the protein CASSPLRGTKETQYF.

J is TRBJ2-1 and V is TRBV18; 15 bases are shared with TRBD2. The ends lost 1 base at V and 9 bases at J; junction bases unmatched: 10. Germline CDR1 reads KGHSH; CDR2 reads LQKENI. The CDR3 totals 18 residues. The CDR3: CASSPRQGLAGGGGEQFF. The CDR3 DNA is TGTGCCAGCTCACCACGCCAGGGACTAGCGGGAGGAGGAGGTGAGCAGTTCTTC.

This clonotype was counted between two and nine times. The V and J genes are TRBV29-1 and TRBJ2-7; 9 bases fit TRBD1. Germline V gives CDR1 SQVTM, CDR2 ANQGSEA. CDR3 size: 14 residues. V lost 6 bases and J lost 5; bases outside the gene matches: 11. DNA of the CDR3: TGCAGCGTGGGAACAGGGGGCACGGTCGACGAGCAGTACTTC. Its translation is CSVGTGGTVDEQYF.

The chain links TRBV12-3 or TRBV12-4 to TRBJ1-5; D uncertain. The CDR3 is 12 residues long. Trimming pared 3 bases from V and 6 bases from J, leaving 6 bases between. CDR3: CASSFWGQPQHF. As DNA, the CDR3 is TGTGCCAGCAGTTTTTGGGGTCAGCCCCAGCATTTT.